This paragraph covers one T cell receptor (beta chain) sequence. Its antigen is currently unknown. These data belong to a study of cytomegalovirus exposure and HLA in healthy donors. Study summary: Early released data had 65 million to 100 million unique TCRs, all coming from HLA-typed donors.

Amplification used 60 Vbeta primers and 13 Jbeta primers. Per the original data handling: A follow-up analysis tallied about 80 million unique TCR beta chains, about 11 million shared. The method was immunoSEQ multiplex PCR; TCRdb's version includes in-frame clones alone and lacks a portion of them. V and J calls plus clone size are reproduced from that table; the DNA served to infer D and trimming. The sample has 80,000 to 100,000 clones, under 75% seen once. Findings of the study overall: Immune exposure was documented only through CMV serostatus. TCR beta V- and J-gene trimming was later associated with a missense DCLRE1C variant.

The germline V gene has CDR1 SGHDT and CDR2 YYEEEE. The V segment lost 0 bases and the J segment 3 bases; nucleotides outside the gene matches: 1. There are 15 residues in the CDR3. The sample consisted of PBMCs. This chain joins TRBV5-6 and TRBJ1-1; 11 nucleotides match TRBD1. This clonotype was obtained from a female donor in good health and CMV-seronegative. The CDR3 region has the DNA TGTGCCAGCAGCTTGGGGGACAGGGGGTACACTGAAGCTTTCTTT. Translated, it gives CASSLGDRGYTEAFF.